A single sample gave rise to the 8 T cell receptor beta chains below, sequenced in a study of CD8+CD57+ T cells in acquired aplastic anemia listed by TCRdb under 2018. The sequencer listed for this sample is Illumina HiSeq 2000. Genomic DNA was used as template for profiling of TCR beta VDJ combinations and CDR3 sequences. TCRdb trimmed the raw reads at Q25, called clones with MiXCR and kept productive beta chains. CDR3 protein duplicates are merged, each entry listing the most common genes and DNA. This sample lists about 40,000 distinct CDR3 sequences; approximately 57% were detected once. The top ten constitute roughly 65% of the sample. Expansion of CD8+CD57+ cells had been shown by flow cytometry in the patients chosen for sequencing. Material for sequencing was sorted CD4+, CD8+, or CD8+CD57+ T cells (not recorded which) from PBMCs. The source of these receptors is a human donor with aplastic anemia.

The table lists this clonotype with many counts. The gene calls are TRBV6-1 and TRBJ1-2; 7 bases are shared with TRBD1. In germline, CDR1 is MNHNS, CDR2 SASEGT. Trimming cost V 5 bases and J 4 bases; bases outside gene matches: 4. This CDR3 has 13 residues. DNA of the CDR3: TGTGCCAGCAGTACAGGGGCGGGCTATGGCTACACCTTC. Amino acid sequence: CASSTGAGYGYTF.

A few counts support this clonotype. CDR3 nucleotide sequence: TGTGCCAGCAGAGGCTCCGGGGAGCTGTTTTTT. The encoded protein is CASRGSGELFF. The chain employs TRBV27 and TRBJ2-2, with D hard to call. This CDR3 has 11 amino acids. Germline V gene sequence: CDR1 MNHEY, CDR2 SMNVEV (reference sequence). The V end lost 6 bases, the J end lost 6 bases, and 5 bases lay between the germline ends.

Turning to this clonotype: A read error may be the cause here, since a much bigger clone is one base away. J is TRBJ2-2 and V is TRBV13; weak D call: TRBD2 (5 bases). This CDR3 region has 14 residues. Germline-derived CDR1 and CDR2 are PRHDT and FYEKMQ (reference sequence). CDR3 in DNA: TGTGCCAGCAGCCGTACGGACGGAGGACCGGAGCTGGTTTTT. This encodes CASSRTDGGPELVF.

This clonotype was counted only a few times. This rearrangement joins TRBV2 to TRBJ2-7; 10 positions agree with TRBD2. Trimming cost V 7 bases and J 3 bases; bases outside gene matches: 6. This CDR3 is built from 14 residues. The germline CDR1 and CDR2 sequences are SNHLY and FYNNEI. The DNA of the CDR3 is TGTGCCAGCACCGAACGGACTAGCGGCTACGAGCAGTACTTC. Translated: CASTERTSGYEQYF.

This sequence joins TRBV2 and TRBJ1-6; 7 bases match TRBD1. Germline loops: CDR1 SNHLY, CDR2 FYNNEI. V shed 8 bases, J shed 5 bases, and the junction held 9 bases outside the gene matches. This CDR3 is built from 15 residues. CDR3 sequence: CASRIRGVDNSPLHF. For the CDR3, the DNA is TGTGCCAGCCGCATCAGGGGGGTCGATAATTCACCCCTCCACTTT.

The chain carries TRBV3-1 and TRBJ1-2; 7 bases fit TRBD1. J was trimmed by 0 bases and V by 2 bases; bases with no gene match: 6. From germline, CDR1 is LGHDT and CDR2 YNNKEL (reference sequence). The CDR3 length is 16 residues. The CDR3 spells CASSQRTGEANYGYTF. CDR3 bases: TGTGCCAGCAGCCAACGTACAGGGGAAGCTAACTATGGCTACACCTTC. The full variable domain, completed using reference TRBV3-1 and TRBJ1-2, is DTAVSQTPKYLVTQMGNDKSIKCEQNLGHDTMYWYKQDSKKFLKIMFSYNNKELIINETVPNRFSPKSPDKAHLNLHINSLELGDSAVYFCASSQRTGEANYGYTFGSGTRLTVV.

The table lists this clonotype with many counts. The chain joins TRBV19 to TRBJ2-1; 7 positions agree with TRBD1. The CDR3 has 14 residues. With V trimmed by 7 bases and J by 4 bases, 7 bases remained unmatched. Per the germline V gene, CDR1 is LNHDA and CDR2 is SQIVND (reference sequence). This CDR3 is CASNRGSGYNEQFF. The DNA for the CDR3 is TGTGCCAGTAACAGGGGTTCAGGATACAATGAGCAGTTCTTC.

The V and J genes are TRBV29-1 and TRBJ2-7; 9 bases are shared with TRBD1. Trimming took 6 bases from V and 0 from J; bases not matched to a gene: 6. CDR1 is SQVTM, CDR2 ANQGSEA, per germline. The CDR3 extends over 14 amino acids. The DNA for the CDR3 is TGCAGCGTGGGAAGACAGGGGGGCTCCTACGAGCAGTACTTC. Protein product: CSVGRQGGSYEQYF.